One and the same sample provided the 2 T cell receptor beta chains below, sequenced in a study of tumor T cells in aggressive B-cell lymphoma. The assay was immunoSEQ multiplex PCR, and TCRdb's table has in-frame clones only and misses some. Of some 10,000 clones listed, about 88% were seen once; the top ten hold roughly 2%. Sample: tumor tissue. The receptors come from an adult with diffuse large B cell lymphoma.

This chain joins TRBV18 and TRBJ1-2, with a tentative D call TRBD1 (6 bases). Germline V gene data show CDR1 as KGHSH and CDR2 as LQKENI. Trimming cost V 4 bases and J 2 bases, with 14 bases left between them. The CDR3 length is 15 residues. CDR3 bases: TGTGCCAGCTCACGCTCGCGACAGGAGAACTATGGCTACACCTTC. It yields the protein CASSRSRQENYGYTF.

This chain links TRBV4-1 with TRBJ1-4, with D perhaps TRBD1 (6 bases). V gave up 7 bases and J gave up 7 bases, with 13 bases separating them. The CDR3 loop spans 13 amino acids. Germline V gene sequence: CDR1 MGHRA, CDR2 YSYEKL. This chain's CDR3 is CASTRQDGEKLFF. The CDR3 nucleotides are TGCGCCAGCACTCGACAGGACGGTGAAAAACTGTTTTTT.